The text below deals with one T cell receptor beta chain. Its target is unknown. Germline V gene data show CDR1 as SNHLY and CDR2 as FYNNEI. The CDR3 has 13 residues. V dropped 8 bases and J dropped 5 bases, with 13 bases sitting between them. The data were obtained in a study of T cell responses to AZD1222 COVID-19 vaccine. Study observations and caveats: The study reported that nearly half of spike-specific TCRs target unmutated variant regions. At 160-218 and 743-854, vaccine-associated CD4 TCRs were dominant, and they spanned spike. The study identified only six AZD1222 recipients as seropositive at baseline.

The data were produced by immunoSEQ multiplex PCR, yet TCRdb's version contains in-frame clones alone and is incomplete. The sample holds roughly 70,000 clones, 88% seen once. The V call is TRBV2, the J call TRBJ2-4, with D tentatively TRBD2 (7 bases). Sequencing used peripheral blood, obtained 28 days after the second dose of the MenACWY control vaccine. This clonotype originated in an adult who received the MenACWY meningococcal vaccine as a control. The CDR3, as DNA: TGTGCCAGCGGGGAGGGGGAGCAAAACATTCAGTACTTC. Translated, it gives CASGEGEQNIQYF.